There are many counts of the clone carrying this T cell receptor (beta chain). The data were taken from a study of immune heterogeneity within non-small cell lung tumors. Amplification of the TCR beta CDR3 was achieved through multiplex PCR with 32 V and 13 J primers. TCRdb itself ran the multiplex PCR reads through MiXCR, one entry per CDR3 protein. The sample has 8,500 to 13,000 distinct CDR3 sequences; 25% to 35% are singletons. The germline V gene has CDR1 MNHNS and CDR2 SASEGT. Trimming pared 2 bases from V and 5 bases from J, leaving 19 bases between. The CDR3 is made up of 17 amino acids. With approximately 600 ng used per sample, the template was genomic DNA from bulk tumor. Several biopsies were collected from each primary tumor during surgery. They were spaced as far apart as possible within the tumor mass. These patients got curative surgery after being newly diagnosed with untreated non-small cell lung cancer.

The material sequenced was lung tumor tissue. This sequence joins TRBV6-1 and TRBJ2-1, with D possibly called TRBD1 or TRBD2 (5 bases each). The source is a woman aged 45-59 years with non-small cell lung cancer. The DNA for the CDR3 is TGTGCCAGCAGTGAACGGCTGGGGTCGGGACGGGACAATGAGCAGTTCTTC. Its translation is CASSERLGSGRDNEQFF.